Below are 7 T cell receptor beta chains sequenced from a single sample in a study of T cells expressing NK-cell markers. TCRdb re-called the 5' RACE reads and catalogs CDR3 proteins one per entry, DNA excluded. This sample lists about 540,000 distinct CDR3 sequences; its ten largest clones have approximately 4%. Material: blood T cells: a sorted CD56 or NKG2C T cell subset, CD4+ or CD8+ T cells, or bulk PBMC T cells (not recorded which). Receptor source: a man between 18 and 29 years old in good health.

V usage is TRBV28 and J usage is TRBJ2-7; the D call of TRBD1 rests on TCRdb alone, since no DNA is present to check it. The CDR3 runs to 15 residues. The germline gives CDR1 MDHEN, CDR2 SYDVKM. CDR3 in amino acids: CASSLQGVTNYEQYF.

This sequence joins TRBV7-9 and TRBJ2-3. The CDR3 length is 15 residues. CDR1 and CDR2 (germline): SEHNR, FQNEAQ (reference sequence). CDR3 amino acids: CASSLGLSDTDTQYF.

J is TRBJ1-5 and V is TRBV5-8. This CDR3 region has 14 residues. CDR1 and CDR2 (germline): SGHTS, YDEGEE. The CDR3 loop is CASSLVFSNQPQHF.

CDR3 loop: CASSQEDSTFAYNEQFF. This sequence joins TRBV4-2 and TRBJ2-1; TCRdb selects TRBD2, and the lack of DNA leaves this call unchecked. Germline CDR1 LGHNA, CDR2 YNFKEQ. CDR3 length: 17 amino acids.

The chain couples TRBV18 to TRBJ2-7; TCRdb reports TRBD1, a call that lacks DNA to check it against. The CDR3 loop spans 16 amino acids. Per the germline V gene, CDR1 is KGHSH and CDR2 is LQKENI. CDR3: CASSPPIGQGSYEQYF.

This chain joins TRBV25-1 and TRBJ1-1; TCRdb's assignment of TRBD1 cannot be checked, as there is no DNA. Germline CDR1 reads MGHDK; CDR2 reads SYGVNS. This CDR3 is 14 amino acids long. This CDR3 is CATIPSGSASEAFF.

The gene calls are TRBV29-1 and TRBJ1-1; without DNA, the TCRdb call of TRBD1 cannot be checked. The CDR3 consists of 13 residues. The V gene's germline CDR1 is SQVTM and CDR2 ANQGSEA. CDR3 sequence: CSVQGLRNTEAFF.